The 16 T cell receptor beta chains below were found in one sample sequenced in a study of blood T cell repertoires in COVID-19. Only in-frame clones appear in the TCRdb table, and some are missing; sequencing was by immunoSEQ multiplex PCR. The sample shows more than 350,000 clones, 80% to 90% of them seen only once. The sequenced sample was PBMCs or T cells enriched from blood (not recorded which). Receptors originate from a woman between 50 and 59 years old who had recovered from COVID-19.

The gene calls are TRBV5-6 and TRBJ2-2, with 11 bases fitting TRBD2. V lost 4 bases and J lost 5; bases outside the gene matches: 7. Per germline, CDR1 SGHDT and CDR2 YYEEEE. This CDR3 has 16 residues. The CDR3 spells CASSGTSGGWTGELFF. CDR3 in DNA: TGTGCCAGCAGCGGCACTAGCGGGGGTTGGACCGGGGAGCTGTTTTTT. Full variable domain (outside the CDR3, taken from reference TRBV5-6 and TRBJ2-2): DAGVTQSPTHLIKTRGQQVTLRCSPKSGHDTVSWYQQALGQGPQFIFQYYEEEERQRGNFPDRFSGHQFPNYSSELNVNALLLGDSALYLCASSGTSGGWTGELFFGEGSRLTVL.

The rearrangement uses TRBV4-2 and TRBJ2-3; 10 bases match TRBD2. The CDR3 has 17 amino acids. Germline lookup yields CDR1 LGHNA and CDR2 YNFKEQ. J lost 2 bases, V lost 4 bases, and 9 bases had no gene match. The CDR3 here is CASSPGVAGGYTDTQYF. The CDR3 bases are TGTGCCAGCAGCCCCGGGGTAGCGGGGGGCTACACAGATACGCAGTATTTT.

This sequence joins TRBV7-2 and TRBJ1-2; 10 bases line up with TRBD1. Germline V gene lookup returns CDR1 SGHTA and CDR2 FQGNSA. The CDR3 sequence is 14 residues long. V gave up 3 bases and J gave up 7 bases; unmatched junction bases: 5. CDR3 bases: TGTGCCAGCAGCTTCTTAGACAGGGGGCTTGGCTACACCTTC. It codes for CASSFLDRGLGYTF.

As concerns this clone: Other DNA sequences in this sample translate to the same CDR3. This chain links TRBV6-1 with TRBJ1-1, with 9 nucleotides matching TRBD1. The CDR3 runs 14 residues. V lost 3 bases to trimming and J lost 3 bases; unmatched junction nucleotides: 2. CDR1 MNHNS and CDR2 SASEGT come from the germline V gene. The CDR3: CASSEDRGDTEAFF. As DNA, the CDR3 is TGTGCCAGCAGTGAGGACAGGGGTGACACTGAAGCTTTCTTT.

V usage is TRBV7-3 and J usage is TRBJ2-1; 9 positions match TRBD1. CDR1 is SGHTA and CDR2 is FQGTGA in the germline V gene. V was clipped by 6 bases and J by 3 bases; unmatched bases: 9. This CDR3 spans 16 amino acids. The DNA for the CDR3 is TGTGCCAGCAGTTCTGGTGGGACAGGGATCTACAATGAGCAGTTCTTC. Amino acids: CASSSGGTGIYNEQFF.

This clone was recorded a few times. The genes are TRBV10-3 and TRBJ1-2; no clear D. This CDR3 comprises 15 residues. V gave up 2 bases and J gave up 5 bases, with 15 bases separating them. Germline V gene data show CDR1 as ENHRY and CDR2 as SYGVKD. The chain's CDR3 is CAISEEAIRDYGYTF. In DNA, the CDR3 is TGTGCCATCAGTGAGGAAGCAATCCGCGATTATGGCTACACCTTC.

The rearrangement uses TRBV7-9 and TRBJ1-4, with 8 nucleotides matching TRBD1. CDR1 and CDR2 from the germline V gene are SEHNR and FQNEAQ (reference sequence). This CDR3 has 16 amino acids. V was clipped by 4 bases and J by 7 bases; unmatched bases: 11. The CDR3 DNA reads as TGTGCCAGCAGCTCCCCTGGACAGGGCAGTCGTGAAAAACTGTTTTTT. Translating gives CASSSPGQGSREKLFF.

This rearrangement joins TRBV14 to TRBJ2-1, with 13 positions matching TRBD2. The V gene end was trimmed by 6 bases and the J gene end by 7 bases; junction bases not matched to a gene: 15. CDR1 and CDR2 from the germline V gene are SGHDN and FVKESK. This CDR3 is 18 amino acids long. The CDR3 coding sequence is TGTGCCAGCAGTTCAGGGACTAGCGGGGACTCCAAATGGAATGAGCAGTTCTTC. Protein: CASSSGTSGDSKWNEQFF.

The chain recombines TRBV7-2 with TRBJ2-3; D call uncertain. Per the germline V gene, CDR1 is SGHTA and CDR2 is FQGNSA. Trimming left V 2 bases short and J 0 bases short, with 6 bases between. This CDR3 spans 14 amino acids. CDR3 coding DNA: TGTGCCAGCAGCTTATCGGTTAGCACAGATACGCAGTATTTT. It is translated as CASSLSVSTDTQYF.

This chain connects TRBV27 to TRBJ1-1, with 8 positions matching TRBD1. The CDR3 loop spans 14 amino acids. V gave up 5 bases and J gave up 3 bases; unmatched junction bases: 5. CDR1 MNHEY and CDR2 SMNVEV come from the germline V gene (reference sequence). The CDR3 reads CASSLRGRYTEAFF. CDR3 nucleotides: TGTGCCAGCAGTCTCAGGGGGCGTTACACTGAAGCTTTCTTT.

The chain is built from TRBV4-1 and TRBJ2-5; 7 bases agree with TRBD2. With 3 bases clipped from V and 3 bases from J, the junction kept 4 bases outside the gene matches. CDR1 is MGHRA and CDR2 is YSYEKL in the germline V gene. The CDR3 has 14 residues. The CDR3 region is CASSQVGGEETQYF. The CDR3 nucleotides read TGCGCCAGCAGCCAGGTGGGGGGGGAAGAGACCCAGTACTTC.

V is TRBV18 and J is TRBJ2-1; TRBD2 aligns across 7 bases. Germline CDR1 and CDR2: KGHSH and LQKENI. V shed 5 bases and J 2 bases; nucleotides not matched to a gene: 12. CDR3 length: 17 amino acids. The CDR3: CASSSLWASGAYNEQFF. The DNA for the CDR3 is TGTGCCAGCTCAAGTCTCTGGGCAAGCGGGGCCTACAATGAGCAGTTCTTC.

The chain carries TRBV9 and TRBJ2-7; no reliable D call. This CDR3 contains 13 residues. The germline V gene encodes CDR1 SGDLS and CDR2 YYNGEE. Trimming left V 2 bases short and J 5 bases short, with 11 bases between. As DNA, the CDR3 is TGTGCCAGCAGCGTTTCCGTCGTAAACGAGCAGTACTTC. As protein: CASSVSVVNEQYF. The complete variable domain, with remaining parts taken from reference TRBV9 and TRBJ2-7, reads DSGVTQTPKHLITATGQRVTLRCSPRSGDLSVYWYQQSLDQGLQFLIQYYNGEERAKGNILERFSAQQFPDLHSELNLSSLELGDSALYFCASSVSVVNEQYFGPGTRLTVT.

The chain uses TRBV5-5 and TRBJ2-7; 8 nucleotides align to TRBD2. The CDR3 runs 13 residues. With 1 base clipped from V and 3 bases from J, the junction kept 0 bases outside the gene matches. The germline V gene encodes CDR1 SGHKS and CDR2 YYEKEE (reference sequence). This CDR3 is CASSLSGGYEQYF. The CDR3 nucleotides are TGTGCCAGCAGCTTGAGCGGGGGCTACGAGCAGTACTTC.

The chain uses TRBV29-1 and TRBJ1-1, with D uncertain. This CDR3 is 11 amino acids long. Between the trimmed V and J ends, which lost 6 bases and 1 base, there was a span of 6 bases. Germline V gene lookup returns CDR1 SQVTM and CDR2 ANQGSEA. Written as DNA, the CDR3 is TGCAGCGTGAACAGGAACACTGAAGCTTTCTTT. Translation: CSVNRNTEAFF.

J is TRBJ2-7 and V is TRBV5-8; D perhaps matches TRBD2 (5 bases). The germline CDR1 and CDR2 sequences are SGHTS and YDEGEE. Deletions cut 5 bases from V and 1 base from J, with 10 bases between. The CDR3 loop spans 13 amino acids. The DNA of the CDR3 is TGTGCCAGCAGTTTTGGGAGTTCCTACGAGCAGTACTTC. It is translated as CASSFGSSYEQYF.